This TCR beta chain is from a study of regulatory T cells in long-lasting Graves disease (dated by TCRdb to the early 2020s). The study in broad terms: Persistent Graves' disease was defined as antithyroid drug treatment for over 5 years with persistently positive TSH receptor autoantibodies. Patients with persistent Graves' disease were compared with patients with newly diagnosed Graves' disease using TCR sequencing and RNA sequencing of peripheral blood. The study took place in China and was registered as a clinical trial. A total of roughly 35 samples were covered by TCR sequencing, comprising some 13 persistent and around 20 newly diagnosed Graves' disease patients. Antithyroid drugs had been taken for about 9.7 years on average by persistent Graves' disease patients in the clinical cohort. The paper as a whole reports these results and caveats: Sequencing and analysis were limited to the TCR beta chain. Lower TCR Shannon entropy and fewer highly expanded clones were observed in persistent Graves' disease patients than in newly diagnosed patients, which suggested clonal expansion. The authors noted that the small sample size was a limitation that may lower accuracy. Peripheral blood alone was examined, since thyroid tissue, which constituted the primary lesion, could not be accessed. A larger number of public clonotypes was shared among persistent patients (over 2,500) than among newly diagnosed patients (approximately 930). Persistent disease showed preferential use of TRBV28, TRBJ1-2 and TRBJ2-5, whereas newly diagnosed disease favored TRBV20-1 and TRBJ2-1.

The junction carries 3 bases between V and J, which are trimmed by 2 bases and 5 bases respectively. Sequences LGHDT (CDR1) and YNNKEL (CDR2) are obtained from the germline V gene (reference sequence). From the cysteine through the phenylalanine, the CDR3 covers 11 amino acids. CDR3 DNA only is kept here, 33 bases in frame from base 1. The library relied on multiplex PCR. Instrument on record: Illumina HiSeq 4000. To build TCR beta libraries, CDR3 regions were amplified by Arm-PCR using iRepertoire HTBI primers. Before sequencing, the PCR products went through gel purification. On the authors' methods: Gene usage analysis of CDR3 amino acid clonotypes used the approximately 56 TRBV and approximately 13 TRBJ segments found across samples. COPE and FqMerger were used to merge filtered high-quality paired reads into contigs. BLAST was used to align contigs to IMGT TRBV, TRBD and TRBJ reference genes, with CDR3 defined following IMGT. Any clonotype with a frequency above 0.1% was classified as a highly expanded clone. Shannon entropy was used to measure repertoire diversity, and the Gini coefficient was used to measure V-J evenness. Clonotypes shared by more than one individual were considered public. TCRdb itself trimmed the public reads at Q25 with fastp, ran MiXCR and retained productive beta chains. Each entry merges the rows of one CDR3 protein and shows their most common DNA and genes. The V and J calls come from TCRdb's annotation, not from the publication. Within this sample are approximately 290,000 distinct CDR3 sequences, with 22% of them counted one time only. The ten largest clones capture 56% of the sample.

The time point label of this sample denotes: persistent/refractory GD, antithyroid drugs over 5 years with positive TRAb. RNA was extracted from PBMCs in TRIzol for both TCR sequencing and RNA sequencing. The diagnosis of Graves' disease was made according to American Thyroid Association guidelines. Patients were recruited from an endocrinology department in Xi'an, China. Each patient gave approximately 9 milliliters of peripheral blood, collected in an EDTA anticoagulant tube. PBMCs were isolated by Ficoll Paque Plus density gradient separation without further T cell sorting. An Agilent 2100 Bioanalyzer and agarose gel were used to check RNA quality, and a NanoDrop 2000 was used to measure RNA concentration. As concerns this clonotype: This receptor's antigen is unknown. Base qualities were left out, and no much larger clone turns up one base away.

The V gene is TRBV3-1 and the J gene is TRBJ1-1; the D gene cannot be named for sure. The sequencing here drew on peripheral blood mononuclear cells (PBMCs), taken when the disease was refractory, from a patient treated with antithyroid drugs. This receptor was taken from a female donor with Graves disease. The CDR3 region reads CASSQRTEAFF. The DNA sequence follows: TGTGCCAGCAGCCAAAGGACTGAAGCTTTCTTT.